This is a list of T cell receptor beta chains from one sample in a study of human T cells and chemical hapten exposure. TCRdb re-analysed the RACE reads in MiXCR, keeping a single row per CDR3 protein. The table records approximately 350,000 distinct CDR3 sequences, 6% to 8.5% of them present only once. The sequencing used whole blood, collected in connection with sensitization to the hapten diphenylcyclopropenone (DPC). All receptors derive from a woman aged 18-29 years with alopecia areata. Some clones in this sample may be carry-over from other donors' samples. Each CDR3 is given with its conserved first and last residue. A D gene is named only where the DNA matches it firmly. Size is stated for part of the rows, as once, few or many counts, or as a class when the clone is expanded.

D	V	size	J	CDR3	DNA
TRBD2	TRBV7-9	many	TRBJ2-3	CASSWTSGGTDTQYF	TGTGCCAGCAGCTGGACTAGCGGCGGCACAGATACGCAGTATTTT
-	TRBV5-4	-	TRBJ1-1	CASSQGQITTEAFF	TGTGCCAGCAGCCAAGGACAGATAACAACTGAAGCTTTCTTT
TRBD2	TRBV6-2/TRBV6-3	few	TRBJ2-1	CASSYQTSGGLFLYNEQFF	TGTGCCAGCAGTTACCAGACTAGCGGGGGCCTATTCCTTTACAATGAGCAGTTCTTC
-	TRBV29-1	-	TRBJ1-2	CSVVSGWSGGYTF	TGCAGCGTTGTTTCAGGGTGGTCGGGTGGCTACACCTTC
TRBD2	TRBV10-3	many	TRBJ2-5	CAISEFAGLVSETQYF	TGTGCCATCAGTGAGTTTGCGGGACTAGTATCTGAGACCCAGTACTTC
TRBD1	TRBV7-9	-	TRBJ1-2	CASSPWDRGYGYTF	TGTGCCAGCAGCCCTTGGGACAGGGGCTATGGCTACACCTTC
-	TRBV29-1	few	TRBJ2-2	CSVGSGVELFF	TGCAGCGTTGGATCGGGAGTGGAGCTGTTTTTT
-	TRBV9	-	TRBJ2-3	CASSVVGKWTDTQYF	TGTGCCAGCAGCGTAGTAGGGAAATGGACAGATACGCAGTATTTT
TRBD1	TRBV15	few	TRBJ1-1	CATSTRQGRTEAFF	TGTGCCACCAGCACAAGACAGGGTCGAACTGAAGCTTTCTTT
TRBD1	TRBV7-3	few	TRBJ1-4	CASSPGQGWSNEKLFF	TGTGCCAGCAGCCCCGGACAGGGGTGGTCTAATGAAAAACTGTTTTTT
-	TRBV6-6	many	TRBJ1-5	CASSYGGLQPQHF	TGTGCCAGCAGTTATGGGGGGTTGCAGCCCCAGCATTTT
-	TRBV14	-	TRBJ2-1	CASSQEGTGTYNEQFF	TGTGCCAGCAGCCAAGAGGGTACGGGTACCTACAATGAGCAGTTCTTC
-	TRBV28	many	TRBJ1-5	CASSLPLEPQHF	TGTGCCAGCAGTTTACCATTAGAGCCCCAGCATTTT
-	TRBV4-2	many	TRBJ2-6	CASSQDVPSGANVLTF	TGTGCCAGCAGCCAAGACGTTCCCTCTGGGGCCAACGTCCTGACTTTC
-	TRBV29-1	many	TRBJ1-1	CSVAGITEAFF	TGCAGCGTTGCAGGGATCACTGAAGCTTTCTTT
-	TRBV12-3/TRBV12-4	-	TRBJ2-7	CASSSYRFSYEQYF	TGTGCCAGCAGTTCGTACAGGTTCTCCTACGAGCAGTACTTC
TRBD1	TRBV6-5	few	TRBJ2-3	CASSFLDRPLSTDTQYF	TGTGCCAGCAGTTTCCTGGACAGGCCCCTTAGCACAGATACGCAGTATTTT
TRBD1	TRBV7-3	few	TRBJ1-6	CASSSTGGDSPLHF	TGTGCCAGCAGCTCGACAGGGGGCGATTCACCCCTCCACTTT
-	TRBV7-9	-	TRBJ2-2	CASSLDPGELFF	TGTGCCAGCAGCTTAGATCCCGGGGAGCTGTTTTTT
TRBD2	TRBV9	many	TRBJ2-1	CASSNTGLPSHEQFF	TGTGCCAGCAGTAATACGGGACTACCCTCCCATGAGCAGTTCTTC
TRBD2	TRBV7-3	-	TRBJ2-2	CASSLTTSGGRTGELFF	TGTGCCAGCAGCTTAACTACTAGCGGGGGTCGCACCGGGGAGCTGTTTTTT
-	TRBV7-9	-	TRBJ1-2	CASSFQGLGGYTF	TGTGCCAGCAGCTTCCAGGGACTCGGCGGCTACACCTTC
-	TRBV4-2	many	TRBJ1-6	CASSQGTGHNSPLHF	TGTGCCAGCAGCCAAGGCACAGGGCATAATTCACCCCTCCACTTT
-	TRBV10-3	-	TRBJ1-3	CAISEGPISGNTIYF	TGTGCCATCAGTGAAGGGCCTATCTCTGGAAACACCATATATTTT
-	TRBV10-3	few	TRBJ2-3	CAISDRARGRGEVDTQYF	TGTGCCATCAGTGACCGCGCCAGGGGGAGAGGGGAGGTAGATACGCAGTATTTT
-	TRBV6-2/TRBV6-3	few	TRBJ1-2	CASRGSGLGNYGYTF	TGTGCCAGCAGAGGATCTGGCCTGGGCAACTATGGCTACACCTTC
TRBD1	TRBV6-2/TRBV6-3	many	TRBJ2-7	CASSSRPDRVTYEQYF	TGTGCCAGCAGCTCTAGACCCGACAGGGTCACCTACGAGCAGTACTTC
TRBD2	TRBV20-1	many	TRBJ2-1	CSARGSGEIDEQFF	TGCAGTGCTAGAGGTAGCGGGGAGATCGATGAGCAGTTCTTC
-	TRBV6-6	many	TRBJ1-4	CASSYDAGTNEKLFF	TGTGCCAGCAGTTACGATGCGGGCACTAATGAAAAACTGTTTTTT
-	TRBV4-3	many	TRBJ2-2	CASSQELERELFF	TGCGCCAGCAGCCAAGAGTTGGAGAGAGAGCTGTTTTTT
TRBD1	TRBV7-3	few	TRBJ2-3	CASSSFGQGADTQYF	TGTGCCAGCAGCTCCTTCGGACAGGGGGCAGATACGCAGTATTTT
-	TRBV25-1	-	TRBJ2-3	CASSDSTGATDTQYF	TGTGCCAGCAGTGACAGTACGGGGGCCACAGATACGCAGTATTTT
-	TRBV28	many	TRBJ2-7	CASSSPWGSYEQYF	TGTGCCAGCAGTTCGCCCTGGGGGTCCTACGAGCAGTACTTC
-	TRBV29-1	many	TRBJ2-4	CSVEYRPTELAKNIQYF	TGCAGCGTTGAATATCGACCGACAGAGCTAGCCAAAAACATTCAGTACTTC
TRBD2	TRBV13	many	TRBJ2-7	CASSLGPAGASYEQYF	TGTGCCAGCAGCTTAGGCCCAGCGGGGGCTTCCTACGAGCAGTACTTC
-	TRBV29-1	few	TRBJ1-2	CGDWGNYGYTF	TGCGGAGATTGGGGTAACTATGGCTACACCTTC
TRBD1	TRBV5-1	few	TRBJ1-5	CASSLEGGYSNQPQHF	TGCGCCAGCAGCTTGGAAGGGGGCTATAGCAATCAGCCCCAGCATTTT
-	TRBV14	many	TRBJ1-6	CASSSGGDGNSPLHF	TGTGCCAGCAGCTCCGGGGGGGACGGTAATTCACCCCTCCACTTT
-	TRBV6-5	many	TRBJ2-6	CASSSSVGSGANVLTF	TGTGCCAGCAGTTCCTCAGTGGGGAGCGGGGCCAACGTCCTGACTTTC
TRBD2	TRBV5-1	-	TRBJ2-1	CASSTQTSGGADEQFF	TGCGCCAGCAGCACCCAGACTAGCGGGGGGGCGGATGAGCAGTTCTTC
TRBD1	TRBV7-9	many	TRBJ2-5	CASSSGTGGKETQYF	TGTGCCAGCAGCTCTGGGACAGGGGGAAAAGAGACCCAGTACTTC
-	TRBV10-3	few	TRBJ2-3	CATKERGVAADTQYF	TGTGCCACCAAAGAGCGCGGGGTCGCCGCAGATACGCAGTATTTT
-	TRBV6-2/TRBV6-3	-	TRBJ1-1	CASRSSRVSEAFF	TGTGCCAGCAGATCCAGCAGGGTTTCTGAAGCTTTCTTT
TRBD2	TRBV5-1	few	TRBJ2-3	CASSKTSGGQDTQYF	TGCGCCAGCAGCAAGACTAGCGGGGGCCAAGATACGCAGTATTTT
TRBD1	TRBV5-4	many	TRBJ1-5	CASSLEGASQPQHF	TGTGCCAGCAGCTTGGAGGGGGCGAGTCAGCCCCAGCATTTT
TRBD2	TRBV20-1	-	TRBJ2-1	CSARDTSGPGNEQFF	TGCAGTGCTAGAGATACTAGCGGACCGGGCAATGAGCAGTTCTTC
-	TRBV28	many	TRBJ1-4	CASSLSTEKLFF	TGTGCCAGCAGTTTAAGTACTGAAAAACTGTTTTTT
-	TRBV6-1	-	TRBJ1-5	CASITDGRNQPQHF	TGTGCCAGCATTACTGACGGACGCAATCAGCCCCAGCATTTT
TRBD2	TRBV28	-	TRBJ2-7	CASSSPTTGTSGFGVGYEQYF	TGTGCCAGCAGTTCACCGACGACCGGGACTAGCGGTTTCGGGGTGGGATACGAGCAGTACTTC
TRBD1	TRBV4-1	many	TRBJ1-1	CASSQTGTEAFF	TGCGCCAGCAGCCAGACAGGGACTGAAGCTTTCTTT
-	TRBV12-3/TRBV12-4	few	TRBJ1-2	CASSPRPVNYGYTF	TGTGCCAGCAGTCCTAGACCGGTTAACTATGGCTACACCTTC
-	TRBV6-1	few	TRBJ1-5	CASAIWTPAGTGNQPQHF	TGTGCCAGCGCAATCTGGACTCCAGCGGGGACCGGCAATCAGCCCCAGCATTTT
TRBD1	TRBV10-3	-	TRBJ2-7	CAISERQGDYEQYF	TGTGCCATCAGTGAAAGACAGGGGGACTACGAGCAGTACTTC